This T cell receptor (beta chain) was captured in a study of blood T cells in healthy people across ages. Looked up from germline, CDR1 is MGHRA and CDR2 is YSYEKL. The CDR3 has 15 amino acids. V trimming: 0 bases; J trimming: 9 bases; junction bases outside the gene matches: 5. A second PCR, run for roughly 7 to 11 cycles, used a sample-barcoded 5' primer plus a J-beta primer mix. Via MiXCR, TCRdb re-called the 5' RACE reads, giving one row per CDR3 protein. The sample consists of about 930,000 distinct CDR3 sequences, 25% to 30% of them appearing once. These same records also appear under a second study, on T cells of mothers and their children. This second report adds: RNA extracted was entirely used for cDNA synthesis, 1.5 ug per 15 ul. Approximately 3 million TCR beta reads per child versus over 9 million per mother.

V is TRBV4-1 and J is TRBJ2-1, with 10 bases aligning to TRBD2. This TCR was recovered from a woman aged 40 to 49 in good health. Sequencing was carried out using blood. CDR3 loop: CASSQEKLAGSEQFF. CDR3 DNA sequence: TGCGCCAGCAGCCAAGAAAAACTAGCGGGGTCTGAGCAGTTCTTC.